The rows below give T cell receptor beta chains drawn from one sample of a study of cytomegalovirus exposure and HLA in healthy donors. Measured with immunoSEQ multiplex PCR; TCRdb has only the in-frame clones, and not every one. Of some 120,000 clones listed, 75% to 90% were seen once; the top ten hold 1%. The sample comprised PBMCs. These receptor sequences come from a man aged 40-55 years in good health and CMV-seronegative. The conserved cysteine and the conserved F or W are not part of the CDR3 here. A D gene is named only where the DNA matches it firmly. Size tells how often a clone was seen (once, few, many) or the class of an expanded clone, and some rows leave it out.

d_call j_call v_call clone_size cdr3_aa
. TRBJ1-2 TRBV18 . ASSPPSRVDGYT
. TRBJ2-3 TRBV21-1 . ASSTEPTSLHTDTQY
TRBD2 TRBJ2-1 TRBV28 . ASLWGGSGSYNEQF
TRBD1 TRBJ1-1 TRBV29-1 . SADQGVTEAF
. TRBJ2-3 TRBV30 . AWSVLTDTQY
TRBD2 TRBJ2-3 TRBV5-1 . ASRSSGTTDTQY
. TRBJ2-5 TRBV7-3 . ASSLRGETQY
. TRBJ2-3 TRBV7-2 . ASSPLVTDTQY
. TRBJ1-1 TRBV28 few ASSKGDGVGLAF
TRBD1 TRBJ2-7 TRBV5-1 . ASSWGQGTYEQY
TRBD1 TRBJ1-1 TRBV6-1 . ASSPGQGTEAF
. TRBJ1-5 TRBV10-3 . AISDTSTVSNQPQH
TRBD1 TRBJ2-1 TRBV6-1 . ATQGDSNEQF
. TRBJ1-5 TRBV27 . ASSLSPRGTNSNQPQH
. TRBJ1-1 TRBV7-2 few ASSLAVSGTEAF
TRBD1 TRBJ2-7 TRBV5-1 few ASSKTWDRAYEQY
. TRBJ1-2 TRBV28 . ASSQELYGYT
. TRBJ1-1 TRBV20-1 . SARAQGKAF
TRBD2 TRBJ2-4 TRBV28 . ASKGGEVRAKNIQY
. TRBJ2-2 TRBV6-1 . ASIPGANTGELF
TRBD1 TRBJ1-5 TRBV6-1 few ASSEAGQGSNQPQH
TRBD2 TRBJ2-7 TRBV19 . ASSILAGTTYEQY
. TRBJ2-7 TRBV5-6 . ASSHRTSVYEQY
TRBD1 TRBJ1-5 TRBV6-6 . ASSYAGDSSNQPQH
. TRBJ1-1 TRBV6-1 . ASRTAKNTEAF
. TRBJ1-1 TRBV28 . ASRITGWGEAF
TRBD2 TRBJ2-5 TRBV7-7 few ASSILAGAETQY
TRBD2 . TRBV19 . ASSDLGTSGKDEQY
TRBD1 TRBJ1-5 TRBV5-1 . ASSPGTGVSGDQPQH
TRBD1 TRBJ1-1 TRBV5-1 . ASSLVAGGNTEAF
. TRBJ2-7 TRBV18 . ASSPGTSTYEQY
TRBD1 TRBJ2-5 TRBV18 . ASSPPGQGALGTQY
. TRBJ1-5 TRBV29-1 . SVEESGQPQH
TRBD1 TRBJ2-1 TRBV5-4 . ASSPYGTGPPNNEQF
. TRBJ1-3 TRBV6-6 . ASEGAGNTIY
TRBD1 TRBJ1-1 TRBV30 few AWSRTGGTEAF
. TRBJ2-7 TRBV5-1 . ASSLGGTNPYEQY
TRBD2 TRBJ2-1 TRBV2 . ASSSPPGTSLLNEQF
TRBD1 TRBJ1-6 TRBV29-1 . SARQGNSPLH
TRBD2 TRBJ2-3 TRBV7-6 . ASSPGTSGSGDTQY
. TRBJ2-2 TRBV7-3 . ASSPLANTGELF
TRBD2 TRBJ2-2 TRBV5-4 few ASSLVGGTGELF
TRBD1 TRBJ2-7 TRBV28 . ASSLSPQGQGAYEQY
. TRBJ2-5 TRBV7-9 . ASSLSGGETQY
. TRBJ2-2 TRBV5-1 . ASSLGTPPGELF
TRBD2 TRBJ2-5 TRBV4-2 . ASSQANKAGGPIETQY
. TRBJ1-1 TRBV30 . AWSAKSEAF
. TRBJ2-2 TRBV5-1 . ASSPQGSWTGELF
TRBD1 TRBJ2-7 TRBV28 . ASSSRGPSYEQY